This T cell receptor beta chain came from a study of spatial heterogeneity in lung cancer. MiXCR was run by TCRdb on the 5' RACE reads, yielding one entry per CDR3 protein. Altogether a few thousand distinct CDR3 sequences are present, 16% being singletons, with the ten largest covering about 6%. By share, this clonotype counts as large (0.1 to 1%). Germline CDR1 reads MNHEY; CDR2 reads SVGEGT. With 5 bases clipped from V and 4 bases from J, the junction kept 9 bases outside the gene matches. The CDR3 extends over 16 amino acids. Time point in this sample: sample taken at primary tumor resection. Whole RNA came from tumor, nontumor lung or frozen PBMC and was sequenced without being sorted. Samples came from 72 TRACERx patients with untreated early-stage lung cancer.

The chain has TRBV6-2 or TRBV6-3 and TRBJ2-2; 8 nucleotides align to TRBD1. The material sequenced was PBMCs, taken at surgery. The TCR comes from a male donor with early-stage non-small cell lung cancer. The CDR3: CASSDGTGVGTGELFF. The CDR3 DNA reads TGTGCCAGCAGTGACGGGACAGGTGTGGGCACCGGGGAGCTGTTTTTT.